Detailed here is one T cell receptor (beta chain). This same CDR3 is encoded by further DNA sequences in the sample. The entry originates in a study of Ad26.COV2.S vaccination and SARS-CoV-2 variants. Looking at the study overall: Donor was one of the participants in the Ad26.COV2.S arm of the COV1001 trial. Doses of Ad26.COV2.S were injected into muscle once or twice, 56 days apart.

Produced via immunoSEQ multiplex PCR; TCRdb's table is partial and in-frame only. The profile shows hundreds of thousands of clones, roughly 85% of them singletons. V gave up 0 bases and J gave up 0 bases, with 3 bases separating them. Germline V gene sequence: CDR1 SGHRS, CDR2 YFSETQ. The CDR3 is 13 amino acids. Treatment denoted: 19 received Ad26.COV2.S at low or high dose, single or two shots; 5 received placebo; per-sample allocation not given. Collection of samples fell on day 63 after the first vaccine or placebo injection. The vaccine antigen was prefusion-stabilized Wuhan SARS-CoV-2 spike. The material was peripheral blood, obtained in a trial of Ad26.COV2.S vaccine versus placebo. The rearrangement joins TRBV5-1 to TRBJ1-1; D remains ambiguous. The clonotype comes from a person between 18 and 59 years old who received the Ad26.COV2.S COVID-19 vaccine or a placebo. Written as DNA, the CDR3 is TGCGCCAGCAGCTTGGAGGTGAACACTGAAGCTTTCTTT. Amino acids: CASSLEVNTEAFF.